The rows below give T cell receptor beta chains drawn from one sample of a study of response to subunit inactivated influenza vaccine. TCRdb re-called the RT-PCR reads with MiXCR, one entry per CDR3 protein. The table shows about 540,000 distinct CDR3 sequences, with 20% to 25% occurring only once. These data were likewise used in another study, on T cells expressing NK-cell markers.

The material was CD4+ T cells sorted from PBMCs, obtained 12 days after vaccination. These receptors were collected from a man aged 50 to 60 who received an inactivated influenza vaccine. Both conserved end residues are part of each CDR3. The D gene is left open where the match is weak. Some rows have no size entry. The others give once, few or many, or a class for an expanded clone.

len: 14; v_gene: TRBV20-1; d_gene: TRBD2; abundance: few; j_gene: TRBJ2-1; CDR3aa: CSASGLAGDDEQFF; CDR3nt: TGCAGTGCTAGTGGCCTAGCGGGAGATGATGAGCAGTTCTTC
len: 12; v_gene: TRBV7-8; d_gene: .; abundance: .; j_gene: TRBJ2-1; CDR3aa: CASSRLFHEQFF; CDR3nt: TGTGCCAGCAGCCGCCTGTTCCATGAGCAGTTCTTC
len: 13; v_gene: TRBV5-1; d_gene: TRBD2; abundance: .; j_gene: TRBJ2-2; CDR3aa: CASFGRGTGELFF; CDR3nt: TGCGCCAGCTTCGGGAGGGGCACCGGGGAGCTGTTTTTT
len: 16; v_gene: TRBV19; d_gene: TRBD1; abundance: .; j_gene: TRBJ2-7; CDR3aa: CASTMSWDRGRYEQYF; CDR3nt: TGTGCCAGTACCATGAGCTGGGACAGGGGTCGCTACGAGCAGTACTTC
len: 14; v_gene: TRBV20-1; d_gene: TRBD1; abundance: many; j_gene: TRBJ1-1; CDR3aa: CSAGGDRGNTEAFF; CDR3nt: TGCAGTGCTGGGGGAGACAGGGGTAACACTGAAGCTTTCTTT
len: 15; v_gene: TRBV10-1; d_gene: .; abundance: .; j_gene: TRBJ2-2; CDR3aa: CASSIGDANTGELFF; CDR3nt: TGCGCCAGCAGTATCGGGGACGCGAACACCGGGGAGCTGTTTTTT
len: 15; v_gene: TRBV11-2; d_gene: TRBD1; abundance: .; j_gene: TRBJ1-4; CDR3aa: CASSLDTGGWEKLFF; CDR3nt: TGTGCCAGCAGCCTCGATACAGGGGGCTGGGAAAAACTGTTTTTT
len: 16; v_gene: TRBV12-3/TRBV12-4; d_gene: .; abundance: few; j_gene: TRBJ2-3; CDR3aa: CASSPRHTLGTDTQYF; CDR3nt: TGTGCCAGCAGCCCCCGACACACTCTTGGGACAGATACGCAGTATTTT
len: 15; v_gene: TRBV12-3/TRBV12-4; d_gene: TRBD1; abundance: few; j_gene: TRBJ1-4; CDR3aa: CASRMGQGIGEKLFF; CDR3nt: TGTGCCAGCAGAATGGGACAGGGAATAGGGGAAAAACTGTTTTTT
len: 16; v_gene: TRBV7-9; d_gene: TRBD1; abundance: .; j_gene: TRBJ2-2; CDR3aa: CASSSGQGAYTGELFF; CDR3nt: TGTGCCAGCAGCTCCGGACAGGGGGCTTACACCGGGGAGCTGTTTTTT
len: 16; v_gene: TRBV12-3/TRBV12-4; d_gene: .; abundance: .; j_gene: TRBJ2-1; CDR3aa: CASSFRAGYGGHEQFF; CDR3nt: TGTGCCAGCAGTTTTCGGGCAGGGTACGGCGGCCATGAGCAGTTCTTC
len: 16; v_gene: TRBV28; d_gene: .; abundance: few; j_gene: TRBJ2-7; CDR3aa: CASSPGQFFGLYEQYF; CDR3nt: TGTGCCAGCAGTCCCGGACAGTTTTTCGGTCTATACGAGCAGTACTTC
len: 15; v_gene: TRBV12-3/TRBV12-4; d_gene: TRBD1; abundance: many; j_gene: TRBJ1-2; CDR3aa: CASSLYGQVNYGYTF; CDR3nt: TGTGCCAGCAGTTTATACGGACAGGTGAACTATGGCTACACCTTC
len: 16; v_gene: TRBV15; d_gene: .; abundance: few; j_gene: TRBJ2-1; CDR3aa: CATSRDQGIIYNEQFF; CDR3nt: TGTGCCACCAGCAGAGATCAGGGCATCATTTACAATGAGCAGTTCTTC
len: 13; v_gene: TRBV29-1; d_gene: TRBD2; abundance: many; j_gene: TRBJ2-5; CDR3aa: CSVLGRAEETQYF; CDR3nt: TGCAGCGTTCTCGGGAGGGCCGAGGAGACCCAGTACTTC
len: 13; v_gene: TRBV3-1; d_gene: .; abundance: .; j_gene: TRBJ1-1; CDR3aa: CASSPRGNTEAFF; CDR3nt: TGTGCCAGCAGCCCCAGGGGGAACACTGAAGCTTTCTTT
len: 14; v_gene: TRBV14; d_gene: .; abundance: .; j_gene: TRBJ1-6; CDR3aa: CASSHLAGISPLHF; CDR3nt: TGTGCCAGCAGCCATCTAGCGGGGATTTCACCCCTCCACTTT
len: 16; v_gene: TRBV5-3; d_gene: .; abundance: .; j_gene: TRBJ2-3; CDR3aa: CARSGSGTFRTDTQYF; CDR3nt: TGTGCCAGAAGCGGAAGCGGGACATTCCGCACAGATACGCAGTATTTT
len: 13; v_gene: TRBV4-3; d_gene: TRBD1; abundance: .; j_gene: TRBJ2-7; CDR3aa: CASSPGTVNEQYF; CDR3nt: TGCGCCAGCAGCCCCGGGACAGTTAACGAGCAGTACTTC
len: 12; v_gene: TRBV5-1; d_gene: .; abundance: few; j_gene: TRBJ2-1; CDR3aa: CISSTTLAEQFF; CDR3nt: TGCATCAGCAGTACGACTCTCGCTGAGCAGTTCTTC
len: 16; v_gene: TRBV6-2/TRBV6-3; d_gene: TRBD1; abundance: .; j_gene: TRBJ1-1; CDR3aa: CASRDLGTGGGTEAFF; CDR3nt: TGTGCCAGCAGAGATTTAGGGACAGGGGGGGGCACTGAAGCTTTCTTT
len: 15; v_gene: TRBV5-1; d_gene: .; abundance: .; j_gene: TRBJ2-5; CDR3aa: CASSLAFSVGETQYF; CDR3nt: TGCGCCAGCAGCTTGGCCTTTAGTGTCGGGGAGACCCAGTACTTC
len: 14; v_gene: TRBV6-2/TRBV6-3; d_gene: .; abundance: .; j_gene: TRBJ2-5; CDR3aa: CASSHPERTETQYF; CDR3nt: TGTGCCAGCAGTCACCCCGAGAGAACAGAGACCCAGTACTTC
len: 17; v_gene: TRBV4-3; d_gene: .; abundance: few; j_gene: TRBJ2-2; CDR3aa: CASSQDAWRGDTGELFF; CDR3nt: TGCGCCAGCAGCCAAGACGCGTGGCGAGGTGACACCGGGGAGCTGTTTTTT
len: 13; v_gene: TRBV5-1; d_gene: TRBD1; abundance: .; j_gene: TRBJ1-2; CDR3aa: CASSPGTAHGYTF; CDR3nt: TGCGCCAGCAGCCCGGGGACAGCTCATGGCTACACCTTC
len: 15; v_gene: TRBV7-9; d_gene: .; abundance: few; j_gene: TRBJ1-1; CDR3aa: CASSLGHTMNTEAFF; CDR3nt: TGTGCCAGCAGCTTAGGTCACACGATGAACACTGAAGCTTTCTTT
len: 16; v_gene: TRBV5-1; d_gene: .; abundance: .; j_gene: TRBJ1-2; CDR3aa: CASSLRGFEANYGYTF; CDR3nt: TGCGCCAGCAGCTTGCGGGGATTTGAGGCTAACTATGGCTACACCTTC
len: 13; v_gene: TRBV29-1; d_gene: TRBD1; abundance: .; j_gene: TRBJ1-4; CDR3aa: CSVSGRGNEKLFF; CDR3nt: TGCAGCGTTTCTGGCAGGGGGAATGAAAAACTGTTTTTT
len: 16; v_gene: TRBV5-1; d_gene: .; abundance: .; j_gene: TRBJ1-1; CDR3aa: CASSLDVGTGITEAFF; CDR3nt: TGCGCCAGCAGCTTGGATGTCGGGACGGGGATCACTGAAGCTTTCTTT
len: 14; v_gene: TRBV7-8; d_gene: .; abundance: few; j_gene: TRBJ1-1; CDR3aa: CASRSTSGHTEAFF; CDR3nt: TGTGCCAGCAGGAGCACGTCCGGGCACACTGAAGCTTTCTTT
len: 13; v_gene: TRBV7-2; d_gene: .; abundance: .; j_gene: TRBJ1-2; CDR3aa: CASSLRSKPGYTF; CDR3nt: TGTGCCAGCAGCTTAAGGTCGAAACCAGGCTACACCTTC
len: 17; v_gene: TRBV5-6; d_gene: .; abundance: .; j_gene: TRBJ1-1; CDR3aa: CASSLGQGPMAGSEPFF; CDR3nt: TGTGCCAGCAGCCTGGGCCAGGGCCCTATGGCGGGCAGTGAACCTTTCTTT
len: 15; v_gene: TRBV7-2; d_gene: .; abundance: few; j_gene: TRBJ2-3; CDR3aa: CASSLQRGVGDTQYF; CDR3nt: TGTGCCAGCAGCTTACAGAGAGGGGTGGGAGATACGCAGTATTTT
len: 15; v_gene: TRBV4-1; d_gene: .; abundance: many; j_gene: TRBJ1-1; CDR3aa: CASSQHFTRNTEAFF; CDR3nt: TGCGCCAGCAGCCAACACTTTACAAGGAACACTGAAGCTTTCTTT
len: 12; v_gene: TRBV20-1; d_gene: .; abundance: .; j_gene: TRBJ2-7; CDR3aa: CSARDSAYEQYF; CDR3nt: TGCAGTGCTAGAGACTCAGCCTACGAGCAGTACTTC
len: 14; v_gene: TRBV19; d_gene: .; abundance: many; j_gene: TRBJ2-5; CDR3aa: CASSMGRIKETQYF; CDR3nt: TGTGCCAGTAGTATGGGCCGGATAAAAGAGACCCAGTACTTC
len: 17; v_gene: TRBV5-1; d_gene: .; abundance: .; j_gene: TRBJ2-2; CDR3aa: CASSPFKFGPNTGELFF; CDR3nt: TGCGCCAGCAGCCCATTTAAGTTCGGGCCGAACACCGGGGAGCTGTTTTTT
len: 14; v_gene: TRBV2; d_gene: .; abundance: .; j_gene: TRBJ2-1; CDR3aa: CASSEVRGSNEQFF; CDR3nt: TGTGCCAGCAGTGAAGTACGAGGGAGCAATGAGCAGTTCTTC
len: 15; v_gene: TRBV18; d_gene: .; abundance: few; j_gene: TRBJ2-7; CDR3aa: CASSPGLAEKGEQYF; CDR3nt: TGTGCCAGCTCACCAGGGTTAGCGGAAAAAGGCGAGCAGTACTTC
len: 13; v_gene: TRBV4-2; d_gene: .; abundance: .; j_gene: TRBJ1-2; CDR3aa: CASSQPREGGYTF; CDR3nt: TGTGCCAGCAGCCAACCCAGGGAGGGTGGCTACACCTTC
len: 14; v_gene: TRBV1; d_gene: .; abundance: .; j_gene: TRBJ2-5; CDR3aa: CTSSRDRGRETQYF; CDR3nt: TGCACCAGCAGCCGGGACAGGGGACGAGAGACCCAGTACTTC
len: 13; v_gene: TRBV7-9; d_gene: .; abundance: many; j_gene: TRBJ1-1; CDR3aa: CASSDSGSSEAFF; CDR3nt: TGTGCCAGCAGCGACAGTGGGTCCTCTGAAGCTTTCTTT
len: 14; v_gene: TRBV12-3/TRBV12-4; d_gene: TRBD1; abundance: many; j_gene: TRBJ2-5; CDR3aa: CASSPMGQGVTQYF; CDR3nt: TGTGCCAGCAGTCCGATGGGACAGGGAGTGACCCAGTACTTC
len: 14; v_gene: TRBV20-1; d_gene: .; abundance: .; j_gene: TRBJ1-5; CDR3aa: CSARGRYSNQPQHF; CDR3nt: TGCAGTGCTAGAGGACGGTATAGCAATCAGCCCCAGCATTTT
len: 13; v_gene: TRBV20-1; d_gene: TRBD2; abundance: many; j_gene: TRBJ2-2; CDR3aa: CSAGGLAGGELFF; CDR3nt: TGCAGTGCTGGTGGACTAGCGGGGGGGGAGCTGTTTTTT
len: 16; v_gene: TRBV5-1; d_gene: TRBD2; abundance: few; j_gene: TRBJ2-1; CDR3aa: CASSLAGREGGNEQFF; CDR3nt: TGCGCCAGCAGCTTGGCCGGGAGGGAGGGCGGCAATGAGCAGTTCTTC
len: 17; v_gene: TRBV7-9; d_gene: .; abundance: .; j_gene: TRBJ1-5; CDR3aa: CASSLGAGAPGNQPQHF; CDR3nt: TGTGCCAGCAGCTTAGGGGCAGGGGCGCCGGGCAATCAGCCCCAGCATTTT
len: 15; v_gene: TRBV2; d_gene: .; abundance: many; j_gene: TRBJ2-2; CDR3aa: CASGFRDPNTGELFF; CDR3nt: TGTGCCAGCGGATTCCGGGACCCGAACACCGGGGAGCTGTTTTTT
len: 14; v_gene: TRBV20-1; d_gene: .; abundance: few; j_gene: TRBJ1-6; CDR3aa: CSARVMGNNSPLHF; CDR3nt: TGCAGTGCTAGAGTTATGGGGAATAATTCACCCCTCCACTTT
len: 14; v_gene: TRBV7-9; d_gene: TRBD1; abundance: few; j_gene: TRBJ1-1; CDR3aa: CASSQQGASAEAFF; CDR3nt: TGTGCCAGCAGCCAACAGGGGGCATCGGCTGAAGCTTTCTTT
len: 16; v_gene: TRBV11-2; d_gene: TRBD2; abundance: .; j_gene: TRBJ2-5; CDR3aa: CASSLDAGGLRETQYF; CDR3nt: TGTGCCAGCAGCTTAGACGCGGGAGGGCTTCGGGAGACCCAGTACTTC
len: 14; v_gene: TRBV29-1; d_gene: TRBD2; abundance: many; j_gene: TRBJ2-1; CDR3aa: CSGRLAGSPYEQFF; CDR3nt: TGCAGCGGTAGACTAGCGGGATCGCCCTATGAGCAGTTCTTC
len: 15; v_gene: TRBV9; d_gene: .; abundance: .; j_gene: TRBJ2-1; CDR3aa: CASSEGVSSYNEQFF; CDR3nt: TGTGCCAGCAGCGAGGGGGTGAGCTCCTACAATGAGCAGTTCTTC